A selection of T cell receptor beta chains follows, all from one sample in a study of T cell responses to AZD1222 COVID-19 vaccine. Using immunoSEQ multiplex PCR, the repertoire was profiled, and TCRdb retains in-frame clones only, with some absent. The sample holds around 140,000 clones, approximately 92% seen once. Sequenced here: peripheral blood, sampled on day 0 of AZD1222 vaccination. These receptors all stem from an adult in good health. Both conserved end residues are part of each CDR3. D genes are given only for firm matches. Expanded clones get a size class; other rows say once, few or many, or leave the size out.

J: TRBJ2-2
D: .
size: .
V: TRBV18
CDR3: CASSPPSGNLGGELFF
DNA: TGTGCCAGCTCACCACCTTCCGGGAACCTTGGAGGGGAGCTGTTTTTT

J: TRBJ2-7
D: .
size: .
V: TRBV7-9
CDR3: CASSSSSTGMSYEQYF
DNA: TGTGCCAGCAGCTCGTCCAGTACAGGGATGTCCTACGAGCAGTACTTC

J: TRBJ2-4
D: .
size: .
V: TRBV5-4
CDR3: CASSLGGPTPKNIQYF
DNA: TGTGCCAGCTCCCTAGGAGGTCCTACTCCCAAAAACATTCAGTACTTC

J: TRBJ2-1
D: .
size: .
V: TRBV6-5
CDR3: CASSSLVSSYNEQFF
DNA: TGTGCCAGCAGTTCCCTGGTTAGCTCCTACAATGAGCAGTTCTTC

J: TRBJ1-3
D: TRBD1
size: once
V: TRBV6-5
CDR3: CASSSYRGPGGNTIYF
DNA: TGTGCCAGCAGTTCCTATAGGGGGCCTGGGGGAAACACCATATATTTT

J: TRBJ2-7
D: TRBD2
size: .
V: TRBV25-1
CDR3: CASSDPSGTYEQYF
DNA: TGTGCCAGCAGTGACCCTAGCGGGACCTACGAGCAGTACTTC

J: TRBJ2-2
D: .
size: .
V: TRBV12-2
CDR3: CASRLAPGPGELFF
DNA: TGTGCAAGTCGCTTAGCGCCCGGACCCGGGGAGCTGTTTTTT

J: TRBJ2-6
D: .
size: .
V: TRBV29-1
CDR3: CSVEDRQAGANVLTF
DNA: TGCAGCGTTGAAGATCGGCAAGCTGGGGCCAACGTCCTGACTTTC

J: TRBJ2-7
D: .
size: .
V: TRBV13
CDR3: CASSSQDEQYF
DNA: TGTGCCAGCAGCAGTCAGGACGAGCAGTACTTC

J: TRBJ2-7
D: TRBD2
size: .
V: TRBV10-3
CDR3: CAITSGSIDEQYF
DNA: TGTGCCATCACTAGCGGGAGTATAGACGAGCAGTACTTC

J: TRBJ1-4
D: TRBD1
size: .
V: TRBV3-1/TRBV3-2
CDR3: CASSPGQSTNEKLFF
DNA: TGTGCCAGCAGCCCGGGACAGTCAACTAATGAAAAACTGTTTTTT

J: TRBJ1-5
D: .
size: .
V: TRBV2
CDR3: CASSDRGGQPQHF
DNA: TGTGCCAGCAGTGACAGGGGCGGACAGCCCCAGCATTTT

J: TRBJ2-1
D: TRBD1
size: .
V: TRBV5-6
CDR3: CASSFPWGQGNYNEQFF
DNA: TGTGCCAGCAGCTTCCCCTGGGGACAGGGGAACTACAATGAGCAGTTCTTC

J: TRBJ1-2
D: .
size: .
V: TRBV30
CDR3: CAWSLGQSYGYTF
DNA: TGTGCCTGGAGCCTAGGGCAGTCCTATGGCTACACCTTC

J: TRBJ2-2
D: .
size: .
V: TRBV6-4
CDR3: CASSDFGGASTGELFF
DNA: TGTGCCAGCAGTGACTTCGGAGGAGCTTCCACCGGGGAGCTGTTTTTT

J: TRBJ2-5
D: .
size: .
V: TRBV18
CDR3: CASSPPRAEVQETQYF
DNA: TGTGCCAGCTCACCACCTCGCGCGGAGGTACAAGAGACCCAGTACTTC

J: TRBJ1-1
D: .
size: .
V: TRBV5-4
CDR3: CASSLNPRGFGTEAFF
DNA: TGTGCCAGCAGCCTCAACCCCAGGGGCTTCGGCACTGAAGCTTTCTTT

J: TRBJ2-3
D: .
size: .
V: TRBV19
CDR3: CASSKMGFPEDTQYF
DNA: TGTGCCAGTAGTAAAATGGGTTTTCCCGAAGATACGCAGTATTTT

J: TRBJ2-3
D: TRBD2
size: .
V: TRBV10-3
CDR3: CAIRQLAGGLPQDTQYF
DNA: TGTGCCATCAGACAGCTAGCGGGAGGCCTACCTCAGGATACGCAGTATTTT

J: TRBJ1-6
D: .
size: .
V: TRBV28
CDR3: CASSFRGLGPAPLHF
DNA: TGTGCCAGCAGTTTTCGGGGTTTGGGTCCGGCACCCCTCCACTTT

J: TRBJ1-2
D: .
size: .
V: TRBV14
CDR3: CASSQNLRQVPGYTF
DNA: TGTGCCAGCAGCCAAAATCTTAGACAGGTACCTGGCTACACCTTC

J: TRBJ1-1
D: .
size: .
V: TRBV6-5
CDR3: CASSYGDRRNTEAFF
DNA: TGTGCCAGCAGTTACGGAGACAGGCGGAACACTGAAGCTTTCTTT

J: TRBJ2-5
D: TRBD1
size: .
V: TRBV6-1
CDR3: CASSEWAGGIKTQYF
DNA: TGTGCCAGCAGTGAATGGGCAGGGGGCATAAAGACCCAGTACTTC

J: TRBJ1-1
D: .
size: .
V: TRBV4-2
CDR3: CASSQALGFLNTEAFF
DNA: TGTGCCAGCAGCCAAGCCTTGGGGTTCTTGAACACTGAAGCTTTCTTT

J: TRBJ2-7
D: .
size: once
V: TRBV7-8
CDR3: CASSLDSHEQYF
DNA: TGTGCCAGCAGCTTAGATTCCCACGAGCAGTACTTC

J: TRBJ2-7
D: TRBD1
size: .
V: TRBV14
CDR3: CASSRIDRGRYEQYF
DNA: TGTGCCAGCAGCCGGATCGACAGGGGGCGATACGAGCAGTACTTC

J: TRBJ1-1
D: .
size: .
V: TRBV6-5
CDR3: CASSPQGLNTEAFF
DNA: TGTGCCAGCAGCCCACAGGGTTTGAACACTGAAGCTTTCTTT

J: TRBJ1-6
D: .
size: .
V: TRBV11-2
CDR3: CASSLDYSPLHF
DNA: TGTGCCAGCAGCTTAGACTATTCACCCCTCCACTTT

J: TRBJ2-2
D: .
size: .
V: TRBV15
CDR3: CATSRSTGELFF
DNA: TGTGCCACCAGCAGAAGCACCGGGGAGCTGTTTTTT

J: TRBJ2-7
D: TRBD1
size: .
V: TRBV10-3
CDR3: CAISEGQGKYEQYF
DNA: TGTGCCATCAGTGAGGGACAGGGGAAATACGAGCAGTACTTC

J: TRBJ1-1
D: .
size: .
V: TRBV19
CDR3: CASSLRVETEAFF
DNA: TGTGCCAGTAGCCTCAGGGTCGAAACTGAAGCTTTCTTT

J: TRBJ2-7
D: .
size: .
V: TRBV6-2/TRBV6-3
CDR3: CASSYLGFVEQYF
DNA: TGTGCCAGCAGTTACTTAGGGTTCGTCGAGCAGTACTTC

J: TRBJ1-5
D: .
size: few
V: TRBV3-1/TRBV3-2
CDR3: CASSLVGQPQHF
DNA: TGTGCCAGCAGCCTCGTGGGTCAGCCCCAGCATTTT

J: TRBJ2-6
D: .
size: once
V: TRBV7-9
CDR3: CASSTRDPEANVLTF
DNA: TGTGCCAGCAGCACACGCGACCCAGAGGCCAACGTCCTGACTTTC

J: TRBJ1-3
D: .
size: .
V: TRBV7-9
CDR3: CASSLRDGNTIYF
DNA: TGTGCCAGCAGCTTAAGGGACGGAAACACCATATATTTT